The rows below give T cell receptor beta chains drawn from one sample of a study of blood T cells in healthy people across ages. TCRdb ran MiXCR on the 5' RACE reads and lists one entry per CDR3 protein. The sample lists about 730,000 distinct CDR3 sequences; around 40% were seen once. The sequenced sample consisted of blood. Source of these receptors: a woman aged 60-75 years in good health. The conserved cysteine and the conserved F or W are not part of the CDR3 here. Rows may omit the clone size; those that give it use once, few, many or a size class.

clone size	J gene	V gene	CDR3 length	CDR3 protein
many	TRBJ2-7	TRBV20-1	13	SARDAASGSVEQY
.	TRBJ1-2	TRBV6-5	12	ASSRGAHNYGYT
few	TRBJ2-1	TRBV9	12	ASSSDISYNEQF
.	TRBJ2-7	TRBV29-1	13	SVVTGDRSSYEQY
.	TRBJ2-1	TRBV6-2/TRBV6-3	12	ASSLAWGADEQF
once	TRBJ2-1	TRBV6-1	13	ASNRAPSSYNEQF
.	TRBJ2-2	TRBV3-1	13	ASSQGDLNTGELF
.	TRBJ2-4	TRBV6-5	12	ASSYSRGGGVQY
.	TRBJ1-2	TRBV24-1	12	ATSDNNQYYGYT
.	TRBJ2-3	TRBV7-2	13	ASSPGAAGTDTQY
.	TRBJ2-5	TRBV3-1	12	ASSRDRATETQY
.	TRBJ1-2	TRBV20-1	12	SARGGFPNYGYT
.	TRBJ1-2	TRBV7-7	15	ASSSYFNREGINGYT
.	TRBJ2-4	TRBV2	11	ARGEGPKNIQY
.	TRBJ2-6	TRBV20-1	12	SASGDAGANVLT
.	TRBJ2-2	TRBV10-3	12	AISQGANTGELF
.	TRBJ2-7	TRBV7-2	12	ASSRRDSPYEQY
.	TRBJ2-1	TRBV20-1	17	GASRDRGRVGVTYNEQF
few	TRBJ2-1	TRBV20-1	13	SATRGAGNVNEQF
.	TRBJ2-7	TRBV29-1	11	SVLGPGGHEQY
once	TRBJ2-5	TRBV27	11	ASSFTTGHEQC
.	TRBJ2-1	TRBV5-6	13	ASSLQGAISNEQF
few	TRBJ2-3	TRBV13	10	ASSVTTDTQY
.	TRBJ2-7	TRBV2	12	ASSLSETSGGQY
many	TRBJ2-3	TRBV7-2	10	ASSSYEDTQY
few	TRBJ2-5	TRBV18	13	ASSPVAGGRETQY
.	.	TRBV7-7	13	ASSCGSGGNNEQY
.	TRBJ2-7	TRBV20-1	11	SAGDRGANEQY
.	TRBJ2-3	TRBV11-2	14	ASSPRLAESTDTQY
once	TRBJ1-5	TRBV20-1	14	SAREQGRMRDQPQH
once	.	TRBV7-9	12	ASSLVPGDNEQY
once	TRBJ2-1	TRBV20-1	11	SETAGGYNEQF
.	TRBJ2-3	TRBV12-3/TRBV12-4	14	ASNPTGVKPPDTQY
.	TRBJ2-3	TRBV28	12	ASSFSADTDTQY
.	TRBJ2-7	TRBV12-3/TRBV12-4	11	ASIIGGRNEQY
.	TRBJ2-5	TRBV27	13	ASRRQGEAACEQY
.	TRBJ2-1	TRBV6-1	15	ASSEGTSGSKVNEQF
few	TRBJ1-2	TRBV20-1	9	SALNSYGYT